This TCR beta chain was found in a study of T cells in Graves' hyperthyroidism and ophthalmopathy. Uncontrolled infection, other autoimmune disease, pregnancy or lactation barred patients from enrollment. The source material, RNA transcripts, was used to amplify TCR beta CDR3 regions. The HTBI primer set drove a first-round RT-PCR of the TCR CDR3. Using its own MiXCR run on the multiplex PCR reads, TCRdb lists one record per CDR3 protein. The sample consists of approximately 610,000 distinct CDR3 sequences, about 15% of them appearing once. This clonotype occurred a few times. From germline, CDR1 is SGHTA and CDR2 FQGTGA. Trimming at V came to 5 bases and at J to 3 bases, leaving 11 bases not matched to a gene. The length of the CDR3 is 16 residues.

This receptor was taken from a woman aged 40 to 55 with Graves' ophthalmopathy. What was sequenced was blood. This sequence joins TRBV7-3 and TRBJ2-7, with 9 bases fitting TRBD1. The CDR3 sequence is CASSITGGAGFYEQYF. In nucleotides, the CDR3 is TGTGCCAGCAGCATCACAGGGGGCGCGGGTTTCTACGAGCAGTACTTC.